One and the same sample provided the 31 T cell receptor beta chains below, sequenced in a study of blood T cells in healthy people across ages. A second PCR of 7 to 11 cycles used a sample-barcoded 5' primer and a J-beta primer mix. TCRdb redid the calling of the 5' RACE reads with MiXCR, one entry per CDR3 protein. The repertoire holds roughly 930,000 distinct CDR3 sequences, with around 49% as singletons. Sequenced material: blood. Receptor source: a man aged 30 to 39 in good health.

The V call is TRBV7-3, the J call TRBJ2-7; unclear D gene. Germline CDR1 reads SGHTA; CDR2 reads FQGTGA. V was pared by 8 bases and J by 3 bases, with 17 bases between. CDR3 length: 14 residues. Written as DNA, the CDR3 is TGTGCCAGCGCTCAGGAAGGGCCGGTCTACGAGCAGTACTTC. It specifies CASAQEGPVYEQYF.

The V call is TRBV5-1, the J call TRBJ1-3, with a tentative D call TRBD1 (5 bases). The CDR3 has 15 amino acids. Trimming took 0 bases from V and 3 from J, leaving 10 bases between them. Looked up from germline, CDR1 is SGHRS and CDR2 is YFSETQ. CDR3 nucleotides: TGCGCCAGCAGCTTGGCTGCAGGGAGTGGAAACACCATATATTTT. Its translation is CASSLAAGSGNTIYF. The variable domain in full, completed from reference TRBV5-1 and TRBJ1-3, reads KAGVTQTPRYLIKTRGQQVTLSCSPISGHRSVSWYQQTPGQGLQFLFEYFSETQRNKGNFPGRFSGRQFSNSRSEMNVSTLELGDSALYLCASSLAAGSGNTIYFGEGSWLTVV.

V usage is TRBV10-3 and J usage is TRBJ2-1, with TRBD2 matching over 9 bases. Trimming removed 0 bases from V and 4 bases from J; junction bases left unmatched: 7. The length of the CDR3 is 17 residues. Germline CDR1 ENHRY, CDR2 SYGVKD. The CDR3 loop is CAISESGGRARYNEQFF. CDR3 nucleotides: TGTGCCATCAGTGAGTCGGGCGGGAGGGCAAGGTACAATGAGCAGTTCTTC.

This clonotype showed up just a few times. This rearrangement joins TRBV4-1 to TRBJ2-3; 7 bases are a match to TRBD1. Germline CDR1 MGHRA, CDR2 YSYEKL. The CDR3 consists of 16 residues. V was clipped by 1 base and J by 1 base; unmatched bases: 5. The CDR3 DNA reads as TGCGCCAGCAGCCAAGTAAGGGGGCCCGGCACAGATACGCAGTATTTT. Translated, it gives CASSQVRGPGTDTQYF.

The V and J genes are TRBV14 and TRBJ2-2; D is possibly TRBD1 (6 bases). Trimming left V 7 bases short and J 0 bases short, with 18 bases between. Germline CDR1 reads SGHDN; CDR2 reads FVKESK. The length of the CDR3 is 17 residues. Written as DNA, the CDR3 is TGTGCCAGCAACCTTCGACAGGCCCTTGCGAACACCGGGGAGCTGTTTTTT. Its translation is CASNLRQALANTGELFF.

The rearrangement uses TRBV12-3 or TRBV12-4 and TRBJ2-3; no definite D call. The CDR3 is 11 amino acids. V lost 5 bases and J 7 bases, leaving 7 bases between the germline ends. The CDR3, as DNA: TGTGCCAGCAGTCCCGATAATACGCAGTATTTT. It specifies CASSPDNTQYF.

This chain uses TRBV29-1 with TRBJ2-7, with D perhaps matching TRBD2 (5 bases). This CDR3 has 14 amino acids. V dropped 2 bases and J dropped 1 base, with 12 bases sitting between them. CDR1 is SQVTM, CDR2 ANQGSEA, per germline. CDR3 nucleotides: TGCAGCGTTGAACCCTACAGCGGTTCCTACGAGCAGTACTTC. It specifies CSVEPYSGSYEQYF.

The chain joins TRBV9 to TRBJ1-6; TRBD1 might be the D (5 bases). V shed 2 bases and J shed 9 bases, with 12 bases lying between them. Germline CDR1 SGDLS, CDR2 YYNGEE. This CDR3 has 14 residues. CDR3 bases: TGTGCCAGCAGCGTTGGGGCAGTGGGTTCACCCCTCCACTTT. Translated: CASSVGAVGSPLHF. The whole variable domain, remainder taken from reference TRBV9 and TRBJ1-6, is DSGVTQTPKHLITATGQRVTLRCSPRSGDLSVYWYQQSLDQGLQFLIQYYNGEERAKGNILERFSAQQFPDLHSELNLSSLELGDSALYFCASSVGAVGSPLHFGNGTRLTVT.

The chain recombines TRBV6-2 or TRBV6-3 with TRBJ2-2, with TRBD1 identical over 8 bases. This CDR3 has 13 residues. J gave up 3 bases and V 10 bases, and 4 bases lay outside the gene matches. Germline assignment: CDR1 MNHEY and CDR2 SVGEGT. CDR3 in DNA: TGTGCCACCGACAGGGGATACACCGGGGAGCTGTTTTTT. As protein: CATDRGYTGELFF.

The chain joins TRBV5-1 to TRBJ1-6; D perhaps matches TRBD1 (5 bases). CDR1 SGHRS and CDR2 YFSETQ come from the germline V gene. Between the trimmed V and J ends, which lost 0 bases and 8 bases, there was a span of 9 bases. The CDR3 extends over 14 amino acids. The CDR3 DNA follows: TGCGCCAGCAGCTTGGGGGGGACTCATTCACCCCTCCACTTT. Amino acids: CASSLGGTHSPLHF.

This clonotype has only a few counts. The V call is TRBV2, the J call TRBJ2-3, with 8 bases matching TRBD2. The CDR3 sequence is 14 residues long. V lost 4 bases and J lost 6; bases outside the gene matches: 6. CDR1 SNHLY and CDR2 FYNNEI come from the germline V gene. CDR3 in amino acids: CASSAGTRGDTQYF. CDR3 nucleotides: TGTGCCAGCAGTGCCGGGACTAGGGGCGATACGCAGTATTTT.

This clonotype was found a few times. The chain joins TRBV6-2 or TRBV6-3 to TRBJ2-1, with TRBD1 identical over 9 bases. The V gene end was trimmed by 6 bases and the J gene end by 7 bases; junction bases not matched to a gene: 10. The CDR3 sequence is 15 residues long. Germline V lookup: CDR1 MNHEY, CDR2 SVGEGT. This CDR3 is CASSLGQGKRNEQFF. The CDR3, as DNA: TGTGCCAGCAGCCTCGGACAGGGGAAACGTAATGAGCAGTTCTTC.

Comment on this clonotype: One end of the junction varies from germline; a read error may be responsible. The rearrangement joins TRBV27 to TRBJ1-2, with a tentative D call TRBD1 (6 bases). The CDR3 is made up of 17 amino acids. CDR1 is MNHEY, CDR2 SMNVEV, per germline (reference sequence). CDR3 nucleotides: TGTGCCAGCAGTTCCTCAACAGACAGGCCACACCGGTATGGTTACACCTTC. Its protein product is CASSSSTDRPHRYGYTF.

The chain carries TRBV5-1 and TRBJ2-7; a weak D match, TRBD1 (7 bases). The CDR3 consists of 13 residues. Germline V gives CDR1 SGHRS, CDR2 YFSETQ. V was trimmed by 4 bases and J by 6 bases, leaving 14 bases between them. The CDR3 DNA follows: TGCGCCAGCAGCATAGGCAGGGGGGTCGAGCAGTACTTC. It encodes CASSIGRGVEQYF.

The chain recombines TRBV20-1 with TRBJ2-3; D is possibly TRBD2 (6 bases). In germline, CDR1 is DFQATT, CDR2 SNEGSKA (reference sequence). The CDR3 is 15 residues long. The V end was cut by 5 bases, the J end by 6 bases, with 21 bases between. The DNA for the CDR3 is TGCAGTGCTTCCTCGACTAGTTTAGTCCGGGATACGCAGTATTTT. This sequence encodes CSASSTSLVRDTQYF.

A word on this clonotype: At one end, the junction sequence differs from germline, possibly due to a read error. This chain connects TRBV9 to TRBJ2-3; tentative D call: TRBD2 (6 bases). Germline V CDR1 and CDR2: SGDLS, YYNGEE. This CDR3 comprises 14 residues. The CDR3 nucleotides are TGCGCCAGCAGCGTGGGAGGTGGAGCAGATACGCAGTATTTT. This encodes CASSVGGGADTQYF.

The chain combines TRBV29-1 with TRBJ2-1, with a tentative D call TRBD2 (7 bases). Germline V gene lookup returns CDR1 SQVTM and CDR2 ANQGSEA. V was pared by 5 bases and J by 6 bases, with 17 bases between. The CDR3 consists of 14 residues. The DNA for the CDR3 is TGCAGCGTTCGGAGGGGGGGCCTTGGCAATGAGCAGTTCTTC. It is translated as CSVRRGGLGNEQFF.

This chain uses TRBV4-1 with TRBJ1-2; D uncertain. CDR3 size: 15 residues. The V end lost 3 bases, the J end lost 7 bases, and 18 bases lay between the germline ends. Germline CDR1 reads MGHRA; CDR2 reads YSYEKL. The DNA of the CDR3 is TGCGCCAGCAGCCAGACGGAGACGCGCGCAGGTGGCTACACCTTC. Its protein is CASSQTETRAGGYTF.

This clonotype was found once. The chain couples TRBV7-2 to TRBJ2-3; D assignment may be TRBD1 or TRBD2 (5 bases each). This CDR3 has 16 residues. Germline V lookup: CDR1 SGHTA, CDR2 FQGNSA. V lost 7 bases to trimming and J lost 2 bases, with 19 bases between them. The DNA of the CDR3 is TGTGCCAGCACACATTTCGGGACCACATACACAGATACGCAGTATTTT. It codes for CASTHFGTTYTDTQYF.

Turning to this clonotype: The junction departs from the called germline gene at one end, perhaps through a read error. The chain combines TRBV20-1 with TRBJ2-1; 7 positions agree with TRBD1. Germline CDR1 and CDR2: DFQATT and SNEGSKA (reference sequence). This CDR3 comprises 14 residues. CDR3 in DNA: TGCAGTACTACTCGGGACAGTTCCTACAATGGGCAGTTCTTC. This gives the protein CSTTRDSSYNGQFF.

This clonotype was counted a few times. V is TRBV14 and J is TRBJ2-3; D gene unclear. V was cut by 1 base and J by 5 bases, with 4 bases left in between. The CDR3 runs to 12 residues. Germline-derived CDR1 and CDR2 are SGHDN and FVKESK. CDR3 bases: TGTGCCAGCAGCCAAGTCAAAGATACGCAGTATTTT. This codes for CASSQVKDTQYF.

The rearrangement uses TRBV7-9 and TRBJ2-4, with D possibly matching TRBD1 (8 bases). With the DNA end fitting TRBJ2-7 better, the J assignment may be wrong. The CDR3 loop spans 15 amino acids. Looked up from germline, CDR1 is SEHNR and CDR2 is FQNEAQ (reference sequence). The CDR3, as DNA: TGTGCCAGCAGCTTAAAGGACAGGGAGGGTTACGAGCAGTACTTC. Translating it yields CASSLKDREGYEQYF.

This chain joins TRBV5-1 and TRBJ1-5; perhaps TRBD1 as D (6 bases). Between the trimmed V and J ends, which lost 0 bases and 8 bases, there was a span of 9 bases. The CDR3 contains 13 residues. CDR1 and CDR2 (germline): SGHRS, YFSETQ. The CDR3 nucleotides read TGCGCCAGCAGCTTGGAGGGGGATAAGCCCCAGCATTTT. It is translated as CASSLEGDKPQHF.

As concerns this clonotype: Given a much more abundant clone one base away, this may be a read error. The chain couples TRBV11-2 to TRBJ2-5, with 10 bases aligning to TRBD2. The DNA end favors TRBJ2-1, so the J call may be wrong. In germline, CDR1 is SGHAT, CDR2 FQNNGV. This CDR3 has 15 residues. In DNA, the CDR3 is TGTGCCAGCAGCTTTAGCGGGGGGTACCAAGAGACCCAGTTCTTC. This codes for CASSFSGGYQETQFF.

The chain joins TRBV4-2 to TRBJ2-3, with 10 bases matching TRBD2. V trimming: 1 base; J trimming: 4 bases; junction bases outside the gene matches: 8. The germline CDR1 and CDR2 sequences are LGHNA and YNFKEQ. The CDR3 sequence is 17 residues long. CDR3 DNA sequence: TGTGCCAGCAGCCAAGCGTCGGGTCTAGCGGGGGCAGATACGCAGTATTTT. Protein product: CASSQASGLAGADTQYF.

CDR3 in DNA: TGCAGCGAAGTCGACTATCGAGGCTACAATGAGCAGTTCTTC. Translating it yields CSEVDYRGYNEQFF. This chain links TRBV20-1 with TRBJ2-1, with D perhaps matching TRBD2 (5 bases). The CDR3 runs 14 residues. Germline V lookup: CDR1 DFQATT, CDR2 SNEGSKA (reference sequence).

J is TRBJ2-7 and V is TRBV20-1; 8 positions agree with TRBD2. The V gene's germline CDR1 is DFQATT and CDR2 SNEGSKA (reference sequence). The CDR3 length is 15 residues. V lost 0 bases, J lost 3 bases, and 7 bases stayed unmatched. The CDR3 DNA is TGCAGTGCTAGAGACCCTAGCGGGCGATACTACGAGCAGTACTTC. It yields the protein CSARDPSGRYYEQYF.

This clonotype occurred many times. It may be a read error: a sequence one base away is much more abundant. This chain uses TRBV4-3 with TRBJ2-3; unclear D gene. Germline V lookup: CDR1 LGHNA, CDR2 YSLEER. The V end lost 0 bases, the J end lost 6 bases, and 16 bases lay between the germline ends. This CDR3 region has 16 residues. CDR3 sequence: CASSQDRGRTTDTQYF. As DNA, the CDR3 is TGCGCCAGCAGCCAAGATCGTGGCAGGACCACGGATACGCAGTATTTT.

This chain uses TRBV10-3 with TRBJ1-4, with a tentative D call TRBD1 (6 bases). This CDR3 is 14 amino acids long. V shed 4 bases and J shed 7 bases, with 13 bases lying between them. From germline, CDR1 is ENHRY and CDR2 SYGVKD. The DNA for the CDR3 is TGTGCCATCAGTGGGGACCAGGGGATTGAAAAACTGTTTTTT. Encoded protein: CAISGDQGIEKLFF.

The chain has TRBV5-1 and TRBJ2-3; a possible D gene is TRBD2 (6 bases). The CDR3 totals 13 residues. Germline V CDR1 and CDR2: SGHRS, YFSETQ. Trimming removed 3 bases at V and 2 bases at J, with 7 bases between. CDR3 loop: CASSWTITDTQYF. CDR3 nucleotide sequence: TGCGCCAGCAGCTGGACTATCACAGATACGCAGTATTTT.

The V gene is TRBV7-9, the J gene TRBJ1-6; no definite D call. Germline-derived CDR1 and CDR2 are SEHNR and FQNEAQ (reference sequence). CDR3 length equals 15 residues. Trimming took off 3 bases at V and 4 bases at J, with 10 bases between the two ends. CDR3 sequence: CASSLRRDYNSPLHF. As DNA, the CDR3 is TGTGCCAGCAGCTTGCGACGAGATTATAATTCACCCCTCCACTTT.